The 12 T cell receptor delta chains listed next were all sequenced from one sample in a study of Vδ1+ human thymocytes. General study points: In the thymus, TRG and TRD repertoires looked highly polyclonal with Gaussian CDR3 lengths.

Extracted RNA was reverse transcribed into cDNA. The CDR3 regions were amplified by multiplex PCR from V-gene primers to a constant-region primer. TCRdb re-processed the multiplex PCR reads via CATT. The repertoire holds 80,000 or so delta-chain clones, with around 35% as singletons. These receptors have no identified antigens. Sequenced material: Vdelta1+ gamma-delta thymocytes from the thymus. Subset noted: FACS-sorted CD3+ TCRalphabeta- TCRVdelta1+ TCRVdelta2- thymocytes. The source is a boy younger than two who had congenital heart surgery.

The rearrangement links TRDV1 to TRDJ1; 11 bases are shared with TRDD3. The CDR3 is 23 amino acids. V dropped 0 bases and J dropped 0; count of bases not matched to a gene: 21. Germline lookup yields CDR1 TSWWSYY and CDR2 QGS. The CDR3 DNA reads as TGTGCTCTTGGGGAACTACAGTTAGTACCTGGGGGATACTCGCGAGCGTACACCGATAAACTCATCTTT. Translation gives CALGELQLVPGGYSRAYTDKLIF.

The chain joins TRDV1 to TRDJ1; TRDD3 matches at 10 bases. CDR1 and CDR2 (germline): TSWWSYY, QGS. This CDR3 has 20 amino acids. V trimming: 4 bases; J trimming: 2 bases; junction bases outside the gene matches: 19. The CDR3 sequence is CALGAYFLLGDALGTDKLIF. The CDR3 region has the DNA TGTGCTCTTGGGGCCTACTTCCTACTGGGGGATGCCCTCGGGACCGATAAACTCATCTTT.

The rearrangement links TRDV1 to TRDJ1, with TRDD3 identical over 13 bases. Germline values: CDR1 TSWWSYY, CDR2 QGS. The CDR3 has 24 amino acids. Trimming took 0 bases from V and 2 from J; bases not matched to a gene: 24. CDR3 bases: TGTGCTCTTGGGGAACTCACCACCCCATACTGGGGGATACGTTCTGCAGGCCCAACCGATAAACTCATCTTT. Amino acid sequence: CALGELTTPYWGIRSAGPTDKLIF.

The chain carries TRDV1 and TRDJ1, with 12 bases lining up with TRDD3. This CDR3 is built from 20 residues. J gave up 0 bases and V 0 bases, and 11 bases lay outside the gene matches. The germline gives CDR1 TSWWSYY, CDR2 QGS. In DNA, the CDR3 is TGTGCTCTTGGGGAACTTCCTACCCTGGGGGATACGGAGTACACCGATAAACTCATCTTT. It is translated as CALGELPTLGDTEYTDKLIF.

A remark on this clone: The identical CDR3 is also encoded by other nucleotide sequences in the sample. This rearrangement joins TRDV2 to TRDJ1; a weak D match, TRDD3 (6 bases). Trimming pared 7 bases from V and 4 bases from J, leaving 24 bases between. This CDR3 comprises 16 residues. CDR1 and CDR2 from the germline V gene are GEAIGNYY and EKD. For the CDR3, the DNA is TGTGCCTGCGACTGGTGGGGGCTGAGTTGGAGCGATAAACTCATCTTT. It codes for CACDWWGLSWSDKLIF.

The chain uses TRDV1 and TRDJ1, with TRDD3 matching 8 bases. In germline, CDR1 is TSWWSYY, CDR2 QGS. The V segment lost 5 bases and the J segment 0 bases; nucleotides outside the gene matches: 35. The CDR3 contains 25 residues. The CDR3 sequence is CALGPSLPFPSGILTVGQYTDKLIF. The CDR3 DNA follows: TGTGCTCTTGGGCCCAGCCTTCCCTTCCCATCGGGGATACTCACGGTGGGGCAATACACCGATAAACTCATCTTT.

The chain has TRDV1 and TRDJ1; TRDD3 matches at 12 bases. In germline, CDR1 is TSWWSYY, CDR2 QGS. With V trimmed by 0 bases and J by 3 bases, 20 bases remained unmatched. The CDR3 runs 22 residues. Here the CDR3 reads CALGELPTTTSLGDTRADKLIF. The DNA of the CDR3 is TGTGCTCTTGGGGAACTCCCCACTACTACCTCGCTGGGGGATACGAGGGCCGATAAACTCATCTTT.

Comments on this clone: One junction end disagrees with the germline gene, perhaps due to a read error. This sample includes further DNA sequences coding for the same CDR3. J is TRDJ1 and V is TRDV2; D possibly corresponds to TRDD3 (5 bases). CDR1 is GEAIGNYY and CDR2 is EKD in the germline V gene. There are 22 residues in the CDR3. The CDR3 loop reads CACDTGVKLPLGAHSYTDKLIF. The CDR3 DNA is TGCGCCTGTGACACCGGAGTAAAACTACCGCTGGGAGCTCATTCTTACACCGATAAACTCATCTTT.

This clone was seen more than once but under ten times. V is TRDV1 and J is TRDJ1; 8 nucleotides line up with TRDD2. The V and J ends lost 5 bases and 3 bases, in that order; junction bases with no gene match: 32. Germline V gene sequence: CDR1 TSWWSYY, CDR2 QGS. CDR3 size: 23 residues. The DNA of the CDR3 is TGTGCTCTTGGGCTCCAGGGCCTTCCTAAGGCTGGGGATCACCCCCGGGCGGCCGATAAACTCATCTTT. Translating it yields CALGLQGLPKAGDHPRAADKLIF.

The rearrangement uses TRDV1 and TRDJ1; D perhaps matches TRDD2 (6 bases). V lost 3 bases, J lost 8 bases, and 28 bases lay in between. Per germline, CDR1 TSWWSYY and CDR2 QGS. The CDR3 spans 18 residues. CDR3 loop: CALGDQGWYPTRGQKLIF. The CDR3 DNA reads TGTGCTCTTGGGGACCAGGGTTGGTATCCTACCAGGGGACAGAAACTCATCTTT.

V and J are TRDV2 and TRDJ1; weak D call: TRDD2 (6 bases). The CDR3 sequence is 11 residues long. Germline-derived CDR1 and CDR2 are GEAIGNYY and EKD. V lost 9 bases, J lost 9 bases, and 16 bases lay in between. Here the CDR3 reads CATKRPSQLIF. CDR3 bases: TGTGCCACCAAGCGGCCTTCCCAACTCATCTTT.

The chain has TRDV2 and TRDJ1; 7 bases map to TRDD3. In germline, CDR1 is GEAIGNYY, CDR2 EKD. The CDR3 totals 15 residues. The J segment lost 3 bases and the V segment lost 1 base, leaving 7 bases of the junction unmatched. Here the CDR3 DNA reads TGTGCCTGTGACACTGGGGATAGGTACGCCGATAAACTCATCTTT. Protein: CACDTGDRYADKLIF.